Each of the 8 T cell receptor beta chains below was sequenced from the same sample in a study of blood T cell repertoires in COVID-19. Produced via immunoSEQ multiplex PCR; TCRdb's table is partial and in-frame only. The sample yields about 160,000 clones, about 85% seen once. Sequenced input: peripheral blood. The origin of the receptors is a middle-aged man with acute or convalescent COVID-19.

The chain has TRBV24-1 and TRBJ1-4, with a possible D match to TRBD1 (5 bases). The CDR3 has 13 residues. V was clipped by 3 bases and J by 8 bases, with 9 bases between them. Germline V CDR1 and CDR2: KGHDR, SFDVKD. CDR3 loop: CATSDQRGEKLFF. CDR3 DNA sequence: TGTGCCACCAGTGATCAACGGGGGGAAAAACTGTTTTTT.

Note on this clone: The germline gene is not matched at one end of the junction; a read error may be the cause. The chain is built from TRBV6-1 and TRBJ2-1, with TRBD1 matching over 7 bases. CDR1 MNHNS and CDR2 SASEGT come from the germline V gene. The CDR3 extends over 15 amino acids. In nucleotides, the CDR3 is TGTGCCAGCAGCGAAGGGGGACAGAAGAACAATGAGCAGTTCTTC. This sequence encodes CASSEGGQKNNEQFF.

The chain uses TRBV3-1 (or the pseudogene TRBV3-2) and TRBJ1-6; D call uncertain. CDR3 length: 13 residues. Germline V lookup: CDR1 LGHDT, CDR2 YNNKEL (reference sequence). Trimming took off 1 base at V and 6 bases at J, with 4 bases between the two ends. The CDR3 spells CASSQGLNSPLHF. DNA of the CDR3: TGTGCCAGCAGCCAAGGGCTTAATTCACCCCTCCACTTT.

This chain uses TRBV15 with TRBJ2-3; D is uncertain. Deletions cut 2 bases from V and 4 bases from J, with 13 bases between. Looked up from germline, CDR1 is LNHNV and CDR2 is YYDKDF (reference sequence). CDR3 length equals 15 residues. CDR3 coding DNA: TGTGCCACCAGCAGAAACGAGGTTTCGGCAGATACGCAGTATTTT. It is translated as CATSRNEVSADTQYF.

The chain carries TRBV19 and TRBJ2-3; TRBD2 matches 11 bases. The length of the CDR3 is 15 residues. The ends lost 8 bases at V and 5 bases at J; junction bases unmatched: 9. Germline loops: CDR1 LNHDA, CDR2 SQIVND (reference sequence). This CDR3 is CASRSGGAGEDTQYF. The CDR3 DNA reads TGTGCCAGTCGTAGCGGGGGGGCCGGGGAAGATACGCAGTATTTT.

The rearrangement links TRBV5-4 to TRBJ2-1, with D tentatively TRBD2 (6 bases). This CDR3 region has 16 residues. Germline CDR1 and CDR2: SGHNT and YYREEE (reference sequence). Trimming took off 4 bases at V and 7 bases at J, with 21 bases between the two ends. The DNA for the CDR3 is TGTGCCAGCAGCAACCTCCGTGGGGGGTCGGATAATGAGCAGTTCTTC. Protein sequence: CASSNLRGGSDNEQFF. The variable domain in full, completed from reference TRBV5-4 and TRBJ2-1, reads ETGVTQSPTHLIKTRGQQVTLRCSSQSGHNTVSWYQQALGQGPQFIFQYYREEENGRGNFPPRFSGLQFPNYSSELNVNALELDDSALYLCASSNLRGGSDNEQFFGPGTRLTVL.

CDR3 bases: TGTGCCAGTAGTGCAGGGTTTGCAACTAATGAAAAACTGTTTTTT. The encoded protein is CASSAGFATNEKLFF. The chain combines TRBV19 with TRBJ1-4; TRBD1 might be the D (5 bases). This CDR3 contains 15 residues. V dropped 5 bases and J dropped 0 bases, with 10 bases sitting between them. Per germline, CDR1 LNHDA and CDR2 SQIVND (reference sequence).

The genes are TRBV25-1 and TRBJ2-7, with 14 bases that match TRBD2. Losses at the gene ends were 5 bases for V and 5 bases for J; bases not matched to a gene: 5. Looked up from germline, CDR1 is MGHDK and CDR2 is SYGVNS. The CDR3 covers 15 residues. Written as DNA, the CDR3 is TGTGCCAGCAGTCAAGGGACTAGCGGGGGTAACGAGCAGTACTTC. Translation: CASSQGTSGGNEQYF.